This T cell receptor beta chain was obtained from a study of blood T cells in healthy people across ages. Primed by a sample-barcoded 5' primer and a J-beta primer mix, a second PCR proceeded for about 7 to 12 cycles. TCRdb recomputed calls from the 5' RACE reads with MiXCR, one row per CDR3 protein. The sample includes around 320,000 distinct CDR3 sequences, 25% to 30% of them seen just once. The CDR3 extends over 14 amino acids. Looked up from germline, CDR1 is SGHRS and CDR2 is YFSETQ. V was shortened by 6 bases and J by 1 base, with 12 bases between the two germline ends. This receptor was identified in a woman in her 70s in good health. V and J are TRBV5-1 and TRBJ2-3; D is undetermined. The sequencing sample was made of blood. DNA for the CDR3: TGCGCCAGCACCCACCCTGCCGGCACAGATACGCAGTATTTT. It codes for CASTHPAGTDTQYF.